These 32 T cell receptor beta chains came from one sample sequenced in a study of blood T cell repertoires in COVID-19. Some clones are missing from TCRdb's copy, which holds only in-frame ones; the method was immunoSEQ multiplex PCR. The table lists around 110,000 clones, 70% to 90% of them singletons. Sequences were obtained from peripheral blood. These TCRs come from a man aged 35-49 years with acute or convalescent COVID-19.

The chain is built from TRBV9 and TRBJ1-2; D is unclear. V shed 0 bases and J shed 2 bases, with 5 bases lying between them. Germline V CDR1 and CDR2: SGDLS, YYNGEE. The CDR3 spans 13 residues. The CDR3 reads CASSVDENYGYTF. CDR3 nucleotide sequence: TGTGCCAGCAGCGTAGATGAGAACTATGGCTACACCTTC.

Here the CDR3 reads CAITPSGIYGYTF. CDR3 sequence (DNA): TGTGCCATCACGCCCTCAGGGATCTATGGCTACACCTTC. The gene calls are TRBV10-3 and TRBJ1-2, with D possibly being TRBD1 (5 bases). V was trimmed by 7 bases and J by 4 bases, leaving 13 bases between them. The germline V gene has CDR1 ENHRY and CDR2 SYGVKD. The CDR3 runs 13 residues.

The V and J genes are TRBV15 and TRBJ2-2, with D tentatively TRBD2 (5 bases). The CDR3 loop spans 16 amino acids. CDR1 LNHNV and CDR2 YYDKDF come from the germline V gene (reference sequence). V lost 1 base and J lost 2, with 11 bases in between. CDR3 residues: CATSRGRTFNTGELFF. The CDR3 nucleotides read TGTGCCACCAGCAGAGGTCGGACTTTTAACACCGGGGAGCTGTTTTTT.

The gene calls are TRBV5-6 and TRBJ1-3, with D uncertain. The CDR3 totals 13 residues. Germline V gene data show CDR1 as SGHDT and CDR2 as YYEEEE. The V end was cut by 0 bases, the J end by 3 bases, with 4 bases between. CDR3 region: CASSLVSGNTIYF. DNA of the CDR3: TGTGCCAGCAGCTTGGTTAGTGGAAACACCATATATTTT.

The chain employs TRBV19 and TRBJ2-1; 12 positions match TRBD2. Losses at the gene ends were 6 bases for V and 6 bases for J; bases not matched to a gene: 9. The CDR3 contains 16 residues. The germline V gene encodes CDR1 LNHDA and CDR2 SQIVND (reference sequence). The CDR3 DNA reads TGTGCCAGTAGCCGGTCTAGCGGGGGGGCCTCCAATGAGCAGTTCTTC. This codes for CASSRSSGGASNEQFF.

The chain carries TRBV6-2 or TRBV6-3 and TRBJ1-6, with TRBD1 identical over 8 bases. The V gene end was trimmed by 6 bases and the J gene end by 6 bases; junction bases not matched to a gene: 4. The germline gives CDR1 MNHEY, CDR2 SVGEGT. The CDR3 is 14 residues long. The CDR3 here is CASSPDRANSPLHF. CDR3 DNA: TGTGCCAGCAGCCCGGACAGGGCTAATTCACCCCTCCACTTT.

This clone was seen a few times. The chain employs TRBV27 and TRBJ1-1; 7 nucleotides match TRBD1. CDR3 size: 16 residues. The ends lost 5 bases at V and 4 bases at J; junction bases unmatched: 13. Germline CDR1 is MNHEY and CDR2 is SMNVEV (reference sequence). This CDR3 is CASSPKWRGRVTEAFF. For the CDR3, the DNA is TGTGCCAGCAGTCCCAAGTGGAGGGGGCGCGTCACTGAAGCTTTCTTT.

The rearrangement joins TRBV7-2 to TRBJ1-5, with 8 positions matching TRBD1. Germline CDR1 and CDR2: SGHTA and FQGNSA. The CDR3 has 16 residues. Unmatched junction bases numbered 7, after V lost 6 bases and J lost 0 bases. This CDR3 is CASRDAGGPSNQPQHF. The DNA of the CDR3 is TGTGCCAGCAGGGATGCAGGGGGCCCTAGCAATCAGCCCCAGCATTTT.

This chain uses TRBV19 with TRBJ1-3; the D is unclear. Germline loops: CDR1 LNHDA, CDR2 SQIVND (reference sequence). The CDR3 has 12 amino acids. The ends were cut back, 5 bases at V and 0 bases at J, with 2 bases in the middle. CDR3 in amino acids: CASSRSGNTIYF. As DNA, the CDR3 is TGTGCCAGTAGTCGCTCTGGAAACACCATATATTTT.

This clone was seen a handful of times. The J gene is TRBJ1-2, the V gene TRBV5-1; 11 bases match TRBD1. With 3 bases clipped from V and 7 bases from J, the junction kept 5 bases outside the gene matches. This CDR3 comprises 14 residues. Germline V gives CDR1 SGHRS, CDR2 YFSETQ. CDR3 loop: CASSYGQGARGYTF. The CDR3 nucleotides are TGCGCCAGCAGCTATGGACAGGGGGCGCGTGGCTACACCTTC. Together with reference TRBV5-1 and TRBJ1-2, the CDR3 gives the full variable domain: KAGVTQTPRYLIKTRGQQVTLSCSPISGHRSVSWYQQTPGQGLQFLFEYFSETQRNKGNFPGRFSGRQFSNSRSEMNVSTLELGDSALYLCASSYGQGARGYTFGSGTRLTVV.

The chain has TRBV12-3 or TRBV12-4 and TRBJ1-2, with D tentatively TRBD1 (6 bases). The CDR3 is 13 amino acids. Trimming stripped 5 bases from V and 3 bases from J, with 10 bases between. In nucleotides, the CDR3 is TGTGCCAGCAGTCCTTCAGGGGACTATGGCTACACCTTC. Its translation is CASSPSGDYGYTF.

The V gene is TRBV12-5, the J gene TRBJ1-1; 8 nucleotides align to TRBD1. The germline V gene has CDR1 LGHNT and CDR2 FRNRAP. The junction had 6 bases not matched to a gene; V was cut back by 2 bases and J by 1 base. The CDR3 runs to 16 residues. The CDR3 bases are TGTGCTAGTGGTTTGTTCGCCGGGACAGGGAACACTGAAGCTTTCTTT. Translating gives CASGLFAGTGNTEAFF.

The genes are TRBV5-1 and TRBJ2-1, with 13 bases that match TRBD2. V shed 4 bases and J 5 bases; nucleotides not matched to a gene: 6. This CDR3 has 16 residues. CDR1 SGHRS and CDR2 YFSETQ come from the germline V gene. Here the CDR3 reads CASSTGLAGSHNEQFF. The CDR3, as DNA: TGCGCCAGCAGCACGGGACTAGCGGGATCTCACAATGAGCAGTTCTTC.

The chain recombines TRBV6-1 with TRBJ2-7; weak D call: TRBD2 (6 bases). V lost 1 base and J lost 3, with 13 bases in between. The CDR3 covers 15 residues. Germline CDR1 reads MNHNS; CDR2 reads SASEGT. Here the CDR3 reads CASSEGEAFLYEQYF. CDR3 sequence (DNA): TGTGCCAGCAGTGAAGGGGAGGCCTTTCTCTACGAGCAGTACTTC.

This sequence joins TRBV6-2 or TRBV6-3 and TRBJ1-1; D may be TRBD1 (5 bases). The length of the CDR3 is 14 residues. Germline V gives CDR1 MNHEY, CDR2 SVGEGT. Between the trimmed V and J ends, which lost 2 bases and 5 bases, there was a span of 12 bases. The CDR3 is CASSYDSSITEAFF. Here the CDR3 DNA reads TGTGCCAGCAGTTACGACAGCTCGATAACTGAAGCTTTCTTT.

The V and J genes are TRBV6-5 and TRBJ2-4, with D perhaps TRBD1 (6 bases). CDR3 length equals 15 residues. Trimming pared 4 bases from V and 0 bases from J, leaving 10 bases between. CDR1 and CDR2 from the germline V gene are MNHEY and SVGAGI. The CDR3 DNA reads as TGTGCCAGCAGTTTTACAGGGATAGCCAAAAACATTCAGTACTTC. Translated: CASSFTGIAKNIQYF.

This chain connects TRBV4-3 to TRBJ2-2; 13 nucleotides align to TRBD2. The V and J ends lost 4 bases and 5 bases, in that order; junction bases with no gene match: 13. The CDR3 contains 19 residues. Germline loops: CDR1 LGHNA, CDR2 YSLEER. The CDR3: CASSPAPPLAGGPTGELFF. CDR3 nucleotide sequence: TGCGCCAGCAGCCCAGCACCTCCACTAGCGGGGGGGCCTACCGGGGAGCTGTTTTTT.

The chain is built from TRBV10-2 and TRBJ1-2; no reliable D call. Trimming stripped 0 bases from V and 4 bases from J, with 12 bases between. Germline CDR1 WSHSY, CDR2 SAAADI. This CDR3 is 15 amino acids long. The CDR3 spells CASSESGSTGYGYTF. The CDR3 DNA reads as TGCGCCAGCAGTGAGTCGGGCAGTACTGGCTATGGCTACACCTTC.

The genes are TRBV3-1 (or the pseudogene TRBV3-2) and TRBJ1-2, with 7 bases that match TRBD1. The V segment lost 1 base and the J segment 5 bases; nucleotides outside the gene matches: 7. CDR3 length: 15 residues. Germline loops: CDR1 LGHDT, CDR2 YNNKEL (reference sequence). The CDR3 nucleotides read TGTGCCAGCAGCCAAGGGCCCAGGACAGGTTATGGCTACACCTTC. This encodes CASSQGPRTGYGYTF.

In its sample, this clone was seen a few times. This sequence joins TRBV6-5 and TRBJ1-3; 7 bases agree with TRBD1. CDR3 length: 14 amino acids. CDR1 MNHEY and CDR2 SVGAGI come from the germline V gene. Trimming took 6 bases from V and 0 from J; bases not matched to a gene: 2. The CDR3 reads CASRTGDSGNTIYF. CDR3 DNA sequence: TGTGCCAGCAGAACAGGGGACTCTGGAAACACCATATATTTT.

The chain joins TRBV27 to TRBJ1-5, with D unclear. CDR3 length: 15 amino acids. V shed 6 bases and J shed 3 bases, with 15 bases lying between them. Per germline, CDR1 MNHEY and CDR2 SMNVEV (reference sequence). The CDR3 DNA reads TGTGCCAGCAGCCTTGAAGGCAGGCCCAATCAGCCCCAGCATTTT. It translates to CASSLEGRPNQPQHF.

Written as DNA, the CDR3 is TGCGCCAGCAGCCAAGACCCAAATTCTAATGAAAAACTGTTTTTT. Translated: CASSQDPNSNEKLFF. The rearrangement joins TRBV4-3 to TRBJ1-4; D gene ambiguous. Germline V gene sequence: CDR1 LGHNA, CDR2 YSLEER. CDR3 size: 15 residues. V was trimmed by 0 bases and J by 3 bases, leaving 8 bases between them.

This clone was observed a handful of times. The CDR3, as DNA: TGTGCCAGCAGCCGACAACTAGCGGGCGGACCCGGGGAGCTGTTTTTT. Encoded protein: CASSRQLAGGPGELFF. This rearrangement joins TRBV5-4 to TRBJ2-2; the match to TRBD2 covers 9 bases. V trimming: 4 bases; J trimming: 6 bases; junction bases outside the gene matches: 10. The germline V gene has CDR1 SGHNT and CDR2 YYREEE (reference sequence). The CDR3 sequence is 16 residues long.

This chain links TRBV30 with TRBJ1-5; TRBD1 agrees at 8 bases. This CDR3 comprises 14 residues. CDR1 is GTSNPN and CDR2 is SVGIG in the germline V gene (reference sequence). Trimming removed 1 base from V and 6 bases from J; junction bases left unmatched: 5. The CDR3 reads CAWSARTGTQPQHF. Here the CDR3 DNA reads TGTGCCTGGAGTGCCAGGACAGGGACTCAGCCCCAGCATTTT.

The V call is TRBV5-8, the J call TRBJ1-6, with 8 bases fitting TRBD1. The CDR3 covers 16 residues. Germline V lookup: CDR1 SGHTS, CDR2 YDEGEE. V lost 3 bases, J lost 8 bases, and 10 bases stayed unmatched. CDR3 protein: CASSSRTGRADSPLHF. DNA of the CDR3: TGTGCCAGCAGCTCAAGGACAGGGAGGGCGGATTCACCCCTCCACTTT.

The V call is TRBV5-1, the J call TRBJ2-3; 8 positions match TRBD1. CDR1 and CDR2 (germline): SGHRS, YFSETQ. V lost 0 bases, J lost 3 bases, and 3 bases stayed unmatched. The length of the CDR3 is 15 residues. This CDR3 is CASSLETGVTDTQYF. CDR3 in DNA: TGCGCCAGCAGCTTGGAGACAGGGGTTACAGATACGCAGTATTTT.

This chain links TRBV6-4 with TRBJ2-2; TRBD2 matches at 13 bases. Trimming at V came to 6 bases and at J to 6 bases, leaving 1 base not matched to a gene. CDR3 length equals 14 residues. From germline, CDR1 is MRHNA and CDR2 SNTAGT. CDR3 protein: CASRGLAGSGELFF. CDR3 nucleotide sequence: TGTGCCAGCAGGGGACTAGCGGGATCCGGGGAGCTGTTTTTT.

The chain recombines TRBV5-1 with TRBJ1-1, with TRBD1 as a possible D gene (6 bases). Per germline, CDR1 SGHRS and CDR2 YFSETQ. The CDR3 sequence is 15 residues long. Trimming removed 4 bases at V and 1 base at J, with 14 bases between. The CDR3 sequence is CASSGATGPNTEAFF. CDR3 nucleotides: TGCGCCAGCAGCGGGGCGACAGGACCGAACACTGAAGCTTTCTTT.

CDR3: CASSRSGQGENTIYF. CDR3 nucleotide sequence: TGTGCCAGCAGCCGAAGCGGACAGGGGGAAAACACCATATATTTT. The V and J genes are TRBV9 and TRBJ1-3, with 10 bases identical to TRBD1. The V gene's germline CDR1 is SGDLS and CDR2 YYNGEE. V lost 4 bases and J lost 6; bases outside the gene matches: 7. This CDR3 has 15 amino acids.

In regard to this clone: Other DNA variants within this sample encode the same CDR3. The chain uses TRBV6-5 and TRBJ1-1; 8 nucleotides match TRBD1. The germline V gene has CDR1 MNHEY and CDR2 SVGAGI. V lost 5 bases and J lost 4; bases outside the gene matches: 6. This CDR3 has 14 residues. The chain's CDR3 is CASSRDRTGTEAFF. In DNA form, the CDR3 reads TGTGCCAGCAGTCGGGACAGGACCGGCACTGAAGCTTTCTTT.

V gene TRBV7-8 combines with J gene TRBJ2-7; D is undetermined. Germline values: CDR1 SGHVS, CDR2 FQNEAQ. This CDR3 region has 16 residues. The V end lost 1 base, the J end lost 5 bases, and 18 bases lay between the germline ends. The CDR3 sequence is CASSLVGERLGNEQYF. The CDR3 bases are TGTGCCAGCAGCTTAGTTGGTGAGAGGTTAGGAAACGAGCAGTACTTC.

This sequence joins TRBV30 and TRBJ2-2; tentative D call: TRBD2 (5 bases). This CDR3 contains 13 residues. V was cut by 2 bases and J by 7 bases, with 11 bases left in between. The germline V gene encodes CDR1 GTSNPN and CDR2 SVGIG (reference sequence). The DNA for the CDR3 is TGTGCCTGGAGTCCCCGAGGGATCGGGGAGCTGTTTTTT. Its protein is CAWSPRGIGELFF.